This passage covers 8 T cell receptor beta chains from one sample sequenced in a study of T cell responses to AZD1222 COVID-19 vaccine. TCRdb's table, derived via immunoSEQ multiplex PCR, lists solely in-frame clones and lacks some. The data show more than 85,000 clones, with roughly nine tenths seen just once and 6.5% to 8.5% held by the top ten. This material consisted of peripheral blood, taken on day 0 of AZD1222 vaccination. Receptors were obtained from an adult in good health.

The CDR3 nucleotides read TGTGCCAGCACCTCCTTTGGGTACAATCAGCCCCAGCATTTT. Translating it yields CASTSFGYNQPQHF. The chain carries TRBV6-5 and TRBJ1-5; no clear D gene. Trimming took 7 bases from V and 3 from J, leaving 13 bases between them. CDR3 length equals 14 residues. CDR1 is MNHEY, CDR2 SVGAGI, per germline.

The rearrangement links TRBV3-1 (or the pseudogene TRBV3-2) to TRBJ2-2; 7 bases match TRBD1. The CDR3 is 17 residues long. V dropped 4 bases and J dropped 3; count of bases not matched to a gene: 11. Germline CDR1 is LGHDT and CDR2 is YNNKEL (reference sequence). CDR3 residues: CASSLFLTGQHTGELFF. The CDR3 DNA reads as TGTGCCAGCAGCCTTTTCCTCACGGGACAGCACACCGGGGAGCTGTTTTTT.

CDR3 nucleotides: TGTGCCAGCAGTTCCGGACCGTCGAGCTCCTATAATTCACCCCTCCACTTT. Translation gives CASSSGPSSSYNSPLHF. The genes are TRBV5-6 and TRBJ1-6; no definite D call. From germline, CDR1 is SGHDT and CDR2 YYEEEE. The germline V and J ends were trimmed by 5 bases and 0 bases, with 15 bases remaining between them. This CDR3 is 17 amino acids long.

The chain is built from TRBV7-9 and TRBJ2-1; TRBD1 or TRBD2 may be the D gene (7 bases each). Deletions cut 5 bases from V and 0 bases from J, with 20 bases between. Germline CDR1 is SEHNR and CDR2 is FQNEAQ (reference sequence). CDR3 length: 18 residues. CDR3 residues: CASSLPGGGLGSYNEQFF. DNA for the CDR3: TGTGCCAGCAGCCTCCCAGGGGGGGGTTTGGGCTCCTACAATGAGCAGTTCTTC.

This chain joins TRBV7-2 and TRBJ2-3, with 7 bases aligning to TRBD1. The junction had 2 bases not matched to a gene; V was cut back by 4 bases and J by 1 base. The CDR3 is 14 residues long. Looked up from germline, CDR1 is SGHTA and CDR2 is FQGNSA. CDR3 amino acids: CASSSGQGTDTQYF. CDR3 DNA: TGTGCCAGCAGCTCAGGACAGGGCACAGATACGCAGTATTTT. Full variable domain (rest looked up from reference TRBV7-2 and TRBJ2-3): GAGVSQSPSNKVTEKGKDVELRCDPISGHTALYWYRQSLGQGLEFLIYFQGNSAPDKSGLPSDRFSAERTGGSVSTLTIQRTQQEDSAVYLCASSSGQGTDTQYFGPGTRLTVL.

This clone was detected only once. This sequence joins TRBV6-5 and TRBJ1-2; D is perhaps TRBD1 (5 bases). Trimming pared 8 bases from V and 7 bases from J, leaving 14 bases between. This CDR3 has 12 amino acids. Germline-derived CDR1 and CDR2 are MNHEY and SVGAGI. CDR3 sequence: CASALTVSGYTF. The CDR3 DNA follows: TGTGCCAGCGCCCTGACAGTTTCTGGCTACACCTTC.

The chain joins TRBV27 to TRBJ2-1; 11 positions match TRBD2. Germline V gene data show CDR1 as MNHEY and CDR2 as SMNVEV (reference sequence). The junction had 11 bases not matched to a gene; V was cut back by 6 bases and J by 4 bases. The CDR3 is 17 residues long. The DNA of the CDR3 is TGTGCCAGCAGCTCGCTTAATCCTAGCGGGAGGTACAATGAGCAGTTCTTC. This sequence encodes CASSSLNPSGRYNEQFF.

V gene TRBV3-1 (or the pseudogene TRBV3-2) combines with J gene TRBJ1-3; 8 bases fit TRBD1. The CDR3 sequence is 13 residues long. From germline, CDR1 is LGHDT and CDR2 YNNKEL (reference sequence). V gave up 6 bases and J gave up 4 bases; unmatched junction bases: 2. The CDR3 DNA reads TGTGCCAGCAGACAGGGGGAAGGAAACACCATATATTTT. Translating gives CASRQGEGNTIYF.